Described below is a single T cell receptor (beta chain) sequence and its context. The table came from immunoSEQ multiplex PCR; TCRdb's copy has only in-frame clones and leaves some out. The sample carries about 56,000 clones, approximately 83% recorded once. Time point of the sample: pretreatment peripheral blood. The data were obtained in a study of PD-L1 blockade in urothelial cancer. Study information: Patients, treated from about 2014 onward, received atezolizumab 1,200 mg intravenously every 3 weeks. About 85% of the roughly 29 patients were men whose urothelial cancer was bladder-origin.

CDR3 length equals 15 residues. Trimming removed 7 bases from V and 3 bases from J, with 19 bases in between. CDR1 and CDR2 (germline): WSHSY, SAAADI. The source of this sequence is a man aged 70 or older with urothelial cancer. The chain uses TRBV10-2 and TRBJ2-7; D is unclear. Material: PBMCs, obtained around atezolizumab (anti-PD-L1) treatment. The DNA for the CDR3 is TGCGCCAGCACCCGAGAGCTAGTAAGTAGCTACGAGCAGTACTTC. Translating gives CASTRELVSSYEQYF.